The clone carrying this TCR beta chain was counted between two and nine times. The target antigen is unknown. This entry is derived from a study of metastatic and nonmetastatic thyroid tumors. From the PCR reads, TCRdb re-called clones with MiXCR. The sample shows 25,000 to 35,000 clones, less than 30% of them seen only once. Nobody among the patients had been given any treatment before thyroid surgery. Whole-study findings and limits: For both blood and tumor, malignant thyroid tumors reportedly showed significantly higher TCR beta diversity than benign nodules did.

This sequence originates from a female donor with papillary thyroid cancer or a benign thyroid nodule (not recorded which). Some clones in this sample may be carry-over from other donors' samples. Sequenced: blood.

The CDR3 here is CASRLAAVGEAFF. DNA for the CDR3: TGTGCCAGCAGGCTCGCGGCAGTGGGTGAAGCTTTCTTT. The gene calls are TRBV27 and TRBJ1-1; D gene unclear. V lost 6 bases to trimming and J lost 7 bases, with 15 bases between them. CDR3 size: 13 residues. Germline values: CDR1 MNHEY, CDR2 SMNVEV (reference sequence).